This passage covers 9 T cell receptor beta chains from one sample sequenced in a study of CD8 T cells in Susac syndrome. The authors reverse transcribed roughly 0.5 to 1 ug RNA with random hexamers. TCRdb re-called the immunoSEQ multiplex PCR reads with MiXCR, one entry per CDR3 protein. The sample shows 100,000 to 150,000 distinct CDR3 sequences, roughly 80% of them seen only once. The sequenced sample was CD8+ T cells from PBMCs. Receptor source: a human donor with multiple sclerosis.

The DNA for the CDR3 is TGTGCCAGTAGGAGGGGCAATCAGCCCCAGCATTTT. Translation: CASRRGNQPQHF. The chain carries TRBV19 and TRBJ1-5; no clear D. With 6 bases removed from V and 2 bases from J, the gap between germline ends came to 5 bases. The germline V gene has CDR1 LNHDA and CDR2 SQIVND (reference sequence). The CDR3 contains 12 residues.

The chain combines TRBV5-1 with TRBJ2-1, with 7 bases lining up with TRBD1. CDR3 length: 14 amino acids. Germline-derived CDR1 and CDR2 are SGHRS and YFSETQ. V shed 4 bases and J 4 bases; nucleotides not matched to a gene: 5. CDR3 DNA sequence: TGCGCCAGCAGCCGCCCGGGACAGTACAATGAGCAGTTCTTC. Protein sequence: CASSRPGQYNEQFF.

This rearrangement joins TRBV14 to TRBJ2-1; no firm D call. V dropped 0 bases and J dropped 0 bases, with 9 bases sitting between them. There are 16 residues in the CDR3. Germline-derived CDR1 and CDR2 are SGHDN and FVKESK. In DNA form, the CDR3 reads TGTGCCAGCAGCCAAGAAAGTGGAGTCTCCTACAATGAGCAGTTCTTC. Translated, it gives CASSQESGVSYNEQFF.

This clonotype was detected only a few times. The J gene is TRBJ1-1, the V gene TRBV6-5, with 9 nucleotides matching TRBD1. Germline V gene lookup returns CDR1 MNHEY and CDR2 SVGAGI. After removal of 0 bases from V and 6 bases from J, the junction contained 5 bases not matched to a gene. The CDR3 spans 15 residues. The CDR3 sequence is CASSYSGTGTAEAFF. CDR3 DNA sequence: TGTGCCAGCAGTTACTCCGGGACAGGGACCGCTGAAGCTTTCTTT.

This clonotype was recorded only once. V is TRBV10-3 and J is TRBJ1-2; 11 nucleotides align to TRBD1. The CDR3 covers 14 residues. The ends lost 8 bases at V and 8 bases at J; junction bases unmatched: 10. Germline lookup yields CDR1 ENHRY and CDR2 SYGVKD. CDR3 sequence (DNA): TGTGCCATCCCAGAATCGGGACAGGGGGAAGGCTACACCTTC. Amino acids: CAIPESGQGEGYTF.

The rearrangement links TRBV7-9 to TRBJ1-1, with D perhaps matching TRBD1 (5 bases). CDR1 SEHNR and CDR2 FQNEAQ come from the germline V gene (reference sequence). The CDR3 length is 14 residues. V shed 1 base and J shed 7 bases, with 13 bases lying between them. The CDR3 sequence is CASSLDEDNYEAFF. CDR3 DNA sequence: TGTGCCAGCAGCTTAGATGAGGACAATTATGAAGCTTTCTTT.

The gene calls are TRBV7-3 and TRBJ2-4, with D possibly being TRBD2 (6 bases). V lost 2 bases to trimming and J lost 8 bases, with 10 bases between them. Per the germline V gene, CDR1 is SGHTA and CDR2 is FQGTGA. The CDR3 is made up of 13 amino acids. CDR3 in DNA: TGTGCCAGCAGCTTACACGGGAGCGACATTCAGTACTTC. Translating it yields CASSLHGSDIQYF.

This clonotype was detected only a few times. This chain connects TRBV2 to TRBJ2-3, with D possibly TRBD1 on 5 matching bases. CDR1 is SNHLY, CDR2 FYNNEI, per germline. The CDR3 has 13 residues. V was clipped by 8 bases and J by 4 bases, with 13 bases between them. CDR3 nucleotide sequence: TGTGCCAGCCGGACAATAACCCCAGATACGCAGTATTTT. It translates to CASRTITPDTQYF. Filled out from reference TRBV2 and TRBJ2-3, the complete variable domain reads EPEVTQTPSHQVTQMGQEVILRCVPISNHLYFYWYRQILGQKVEFLVSFYNNEISEKSEIFDDQFSVERPDGSNFTLKIRSTKLEDSAMYFCASRTITPDTQYFGPGTRLTVL.

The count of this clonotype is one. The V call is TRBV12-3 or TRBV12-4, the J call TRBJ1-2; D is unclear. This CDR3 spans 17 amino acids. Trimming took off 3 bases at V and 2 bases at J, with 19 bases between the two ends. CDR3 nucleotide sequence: TGTGCCAGCAGTTTTACCGGGAGTGAGGCGGTGAACTATGGCTACACCTTC. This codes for CASSFTGSEAVNYGYTF.